The T cell receptor (beta chain) under discussion was sequenced for a study of blood T cells in healthy people across ages (dated by TCRdb to between 2015 and 2016). Background for the entire study: Template switching captured roughly one uniquely barcoded TCR beta cDNA molecule per two T cells in model experiments. To track age-related changes in TCR beta repertoire diversity, the study relied on deep sequencing normalized with unique cDNA molecular identifiers. Donors were grouped into four age groups: young (average roughly 16 years), middle-aged (about 40), aged (over 55) and long-lived (around 80). Two additional independent replicas of 1 million unique cDNA reads from the same blood draw were analyzed for two donors (one aged 18 to 30 and one aged 80 or older).

The CDR3 sequence holds 19 residues, the cysteine and phenylalanine included. The read is trimmed to its CDR3 DNA, 57 bases read in frame from base 1. Via the germline V gene, CDR1 is SGHTA and CDR2 FQGNSA. A distance of 20 bases separates the germline ends of V and J, which lose 1 base and 0 bases respectively. Donors were a few dozen systemically healthy Caucasian individuals from Russia aged about 6 to 100 years. Around 10 milliliters of peripheral blood were drawn from each donor into EDTA-treated Vacutainer tubes. Ficoll-Paque density-gradient centrifugation was used to isolate PBMCs, with at least 7 million obtained per sample. Trizol reagent was used to extract total RNA from PBMCs, with at least 5.5 micrograms per sample. Naive CD45RAhigh/CD27high T cell percentages were measured by flow cytometry on a PBMC aliquot from every donor. Points on this clonotype: What antigen it recognizes has not been identified. Qualities for individual bases were not recorded, and no much larger clone is one base off.

The receptor library was made with 5' RACE. The sequencer was an Illumina HiSeq 2500. A second PCR of about 6 to 11 cycles was run with a J-beta primer mix and a sample-barcoded 5' primer. A unique molecular identifier was introduced onto each TCR beta cDNA molecule by a template-switch 5' adaptor carrying 12 random nucleotides. Each sample yielded at least 3 million CDR3-containing paired-end reads. First-strand cDNA synthesis was performed from all RNA using the Mint cDNA synthesis kit, with priming by a TRBC-specific oligonucleotide. Following uracil-DNA glycosylase treatment, all cDNA underwent a first 18-cycle PCR with the universal primers M1SS and BC2_uni_R. For the original study's pipeline: For normalization, 1 million high-quality reads were randomly selected from each sample, with every read carrying a distinct molecular identifier. Reads sharing molecular identifiers were discarded rather than binned into consensus sequences. MiTCR, run with a Q25 quality threshold and the strictest error-elimination algorithm, handled CDR3 identification, clonotype clustering and error correction. A nonparametric unseen species model with Euler transformation was used to estimate lower-bound total TCR beta diversity. TCRdb itself trimmed the public reads at Q25 with fastp, ran MiXCR and retained productive beta chains. Every CDR3 protein is listed once, alongside the most common genes and DNA of its rows. TCRdb, not the original authors, processed these V and J calls. The sample table contains nearly 800,000 distinct CDR3 sequences; only one count was recorded for around 25% of them. Approximately 4% of the sample rests with the top ten.

What the research found in general, with its limitations: Bulk unsorted PBMC profiling prevented conclusive comparison of naive and antigen-experienced compartments. A strong correlation was found between observed TCR beta diversity and the percentage of naive T cells measured by flow cytometry. Compared with the aged group, more naive CD4+ T cells, fewer expanded clones and increased TCR diversity were shown by the long-lived group, suggesting age selection. Observed TCR beta diversity per million T cells fell roughly linearly with age, and a significant reduction was already apparent by age roughly 40. Because the CMV infection status of the donors was unknown, age-related changes in expanded clonotypes may potentially have been confounded. Estimates of total diversity from one million sequenced T cells were regarded as lower bounds and underestimates.

The sample was also reused in another study, on T cells of mothers and their children. As the second paper documents: Donors were nine systemically healthy Caucasian individuals: three mothers and their six children. cDNA synthesis used all of the extracted RNA, with around 1.5 ug of RNA in each 15 ul reaction. In the second PCR, the M1S primer added sample barcodes and 2-4 random nucleotides. More than 8 million TCR beta CDR3 reads were obtained from each mother, and about 3 million reads were obtained from each child. Thymic selection similarly shapes TCR recombination output in related and unrelated pairs, with minor effect from inherited differences. Related mother-child pairs always showed normalized repertoire overlap that was slightly higher than in unrelated mother-child pairs, though the difference was never significant. Persistent microchimeric T cell clones were not detected, at a sensitivity of about 100 clones per million clonotypes. Deep NGS was used in the study to compare the TCR beta repertoires of mothers and children and to look for features that separate related mother-child pairs from unrelated individuals. Mothers averaged around 40 +/- 4 years of age and children averaged approximately 11 +/- 4 years. After adapter ligation with NEBNext reagents, the libraries were sequenced on Illumina HiSeq 2000 with 100+100 nt paired-end reads. To prevent cross-contamination, the mother and child libraries were prepared a month apart and were sequenced in separate runs. Between 500,000 and 2,000,000 distinct TCR beta clonotypes were identified per donor. Naive TCR beta clonotypes were estimated from low-frequency clonotypes matched to each donor's FACS-determined naive share, without sorting.

This receptor was identified in a boy aged 5-17 years in good health. The sample was blood. The chain is assembled from TRBV7-2 and TRBJ2-3; the D assignment is uncertain and may be TRBD1 or TRBD2, with 8 bases supporting each. The sequence in DNA is TGTGCCAGCAGCTTAGATGTTAGCGGGACAGGTCCTAGCACAGATACGCAGTATTTT. Translation gives CASSLDVSGTGPSTDTQYF.